Listed below are T cell receptor beta chains from one sample, sequenced in a study of a mutant IDH1 vaccine in newly diagnosed glioma. The repertoire was sequenced with immunoSEQ multiplex PCR; TCRdb's copy has only in-frame clones and lacks some. The table records about 70,000 clones, 80% to 90% of them present only once. Specimen: peripheral blood mononuclear cells (PBMCs), collected from a glioma patient treated with radiotherapy, temozolomide or both. Receptor source: a woman under 30 with glioma. Some clones in this sample may be carry-over from other donors' samples. CDR3s include the opening cysteine and the closing phenylalanine or tryptophan. Each record gives: CDR3 protein, CDR3 DNA, V gene, J gene, D gene, clone size. D genes are given only for firm matches. Clone size, where shown, is once, few, many, or a class for clones that have expanded.

CASSPRGYPITEAFF	TGTGCCAGCAGTCCCCGGGGTTATCCCATCACTGAAGCTTTCTTT	TRBV27	TRBJ1-1	-	-
CASSSRDRDLYGYTF	TGTGCCAGCAGCTCCCGGGACAGGGATCTCTATGGCTACACCTTC	TRBV9	TRBJ1-2	TRBD1	-
CATSRDRPYSNQPQHF	TGTGCCACCAGCAGGGACAGGCCTTATAGCAATCAGCCCCAGCATTTT	TRBV15	TRBJ1-5	TRBD1	-
CASSEAAGPRNYGYTF	TGTGCCAGCAGTGAAGCGGCAGGCCCTAGGAACTATGGCTACACCTTC	TRBV6-4	TRBJ1-2	-	-
CASSLKGSGETQYF	TGTGCCAGCAGCTTGAAGGGGTCGGGAGAGACCCAGTACTTC	TRBV5-6	TRBJ2-5	-	-
CAWSRTRDFRTGELFF	TGTGCCTGGAGTCGGACGCGGGACTTCCGGACCGGGGAGCTGTTTTTT	TRBV30	TRBJ2-2	-	-
CASSTRLLQTGEQYF	TGTGCCAGCAGCACCCGACTACTCCAAACGGGCGAGCAGTACTTC	TRBV13	TRBJ2-7	-	-
CAWSKGQGLEQYF	TGTGCCTGGAGTAAGGGACAGGGGCTCGAGCAGTACTTC	TRBV30	TRBJ2-7	TRBD1	-
CASSQMTSTDTQYF	TGTGCCAGCAGCCAAATGACTAGCACAGATACGCAGTATTTT	TRBV4-2	TRBJ2-3	-	-
CASSLEGNSNYGYTF	TGTGCCAGCAGCTTAGAAGGCAACTCTAACTATGGCTACACCTTC	TRBV7-8	TRBJ1-2	-	-
CASREYRNPEAFF	TGTGCCAGCAGGGAATACAGGAATCCTGAAGCTTTCTTT	TRBV27	TRBJ1-1	-	few
CAWSVRTGARNTEAFF	TGTGCCTGGAGTGTACGGACAGGGGCGAGGAACACTGAAGCTTTCTTT	TRBV30	TRBJ1-1	TRBD1	-
CASSKAPGDGYTF	TGTGCCAGCAGCAAGGCTCCAGGGGATGGCTACACCTTC	TRBV21-1	TRBJ1-2	-	-
CATEGGNTEAFF	TGTGCCACCGAGGGGGGGAACACTGAAGCTTTCTTT	TRBV19	TRBJ1-1	-	once
CASSIKQGYGYTF	TGTGCCAGTAGTATAAAACAGGGGTACGGCTACACCTTC	TRBV19	TRBJ1-2	TRBD1	-
CASSRDRANTGELFF	TGTGCCAGCAGTCGCGACAGGGCGAACACCGGGGAGCTGTTTTTT	TRBV6-1	TRBJ2-2	TRBD1	-
CASSAGQSTDTQYF	TGTGCCAGCAGCGCGGGACAAAGCACAGATACGCAGTATTTT	TRBV9	TRBJ2-3	-	-
CASSVQLAGVGEQYF	TGTGCCAGCAGTGTCCAACTAGCGGGAGTTGGCGAGCAGTACTTC	TRBV2	TRBJ2-7	TRBD2	-
CASKSSAGNTEAFF	TGTGCCAGTAAAAGCTCGGCCGGGAACACTGAAGCTTTCTTT	TRBV19	TRBJ1-1	-	-
CASGLVTSGGIHEQYF	TGTGCTAGTGGTTTGGTGACTAGCGGGGGGATCCACGAGCAGTACTTC	TRBV12-5	TRBJ2-7	TRBD2	-
CASSYSGQGVKGYTF	TGTGCCAGCAGTTACTCCGGACAGGGGGTAAAAGGCTACACCTTC	TRBV6-5	TRBJ1-2	TRBD1	-
CASSEDRDRGPQETQYF	TGTGCCAGCAGTGAAGATCGGGACAGGGGACCCCAAGAGACCCAGTACTTC	TRBV6-1	TRBJ2-5	TRBD1	-
CAIPPGTSGPPARGEQFF	TGTGCCATTCCTCCCGGGACTAGCGGGCCCCCCGCGCGCGGTGAGCAGTTCTTC	TRBV10-3	TRBJ2-1	TRBD2	-
CASSRGRGQNYEQYF	TGTGCCAGCAGCCGAGGCCGGGGTCAGAACTACGAGCAGTACTTC	TRBV7-8	TRBJ2-7	-	-
CASSLEAYGFPNTEAFF	TGTGCCAGCAGCTTAGAGGCATATGGGTTTCCGAACACTGAAGCTTTCTTT	TRBV11-2	TRBJ1-1	-	-
CASSRGRDTEAFF	TGTGCCAGCAGTAGGGGGCGCGACACTGAAGCTTTCTTT	TRBV6-5	TRBJ1-1	TRBD1	-
CASSRDRGQPQHF	TGTGCCAGCAGTCGGGACAGGGGACAGCCCCAGCATTTT	TRBV2	TRBJ1-5	TRBD1	-
CASSWGENTEAFF	TGTGCCAGCAGCTGGGGGGAGAACACTGAAGCTTTCTTT	TRBV5-5	TRBJ1-1	-	-
CASSLTGLTYEQYF	TGCGCCAGCAGCTTGACAGGATTGACCTACGAGCAGTACTTC	TRBV5-1	TRBJ2-7	-	-
CASSSGTHEAFF	TGCGCCAGCAGCTCGGGGACTCATGAAGCTTTCTTT	TRBV5-1	TRBJ1-1	-	once
CASSYMGGNTEAFF	TGTGCCAGCAGTTACATGGGAGGGAACACTGAAGCTTTCTTT	TRBV6-6	TRBJ1-1	-	once
CASSYEGWRGNTIYF	TGTGCCAGCAGTTACGAAGGTTGGCGGGGAAACACCATATATTTT	TRBV6-6	TRBJ1-3	-	-
CASSLGGQGAYEQYF	TGCGCCAGCAGCTTGGGAGGACAGGGGGCCTACGAGCAGTACTTC	TRBV5-1	TRBJ2-7	TRBD1	-
CASSLARGSGNQPQHF	TGTGCCAGCAGCTTAGCCCGGGGCTCGGGCAATCAGCCCCAGCATTTT	TRBV7-2	TRBJ1-5	-	once
CASSLGGSYEQYF	TGTGCCAGCAGTCTGGGGGGCTCCTACGAGCAGTACTTC	TRBV6-5	TRBJ2-7	-	-
CASSFRTSVRHDTQYF	TGTGCCAGCAGCTTCCGGACTAGCGTCCGACATGATACGCAGTATTTT	TRBV7-8	TRBJ2-3	TRBD2	-
CASSILIGGELNTEAFF	TGTGCCAGTAGTATCCTTATAGGGGGTGAGTTGAACACTGAAGCTTTCTTT	TRBV19	TRBJ1-1	-	-
CASSPRSSGNTIYF	TGTGCCAGCAGTCCCCGCAGCTCTGGAAACACCATATATTTT	TRBV6-6	TRBJ1-3	-	-
CASSPGNEQFF	TGTGCCAGCTCACCGGGCAATGAGCAGTTCTTC	TRBV18	TRBJ2-1	-	-
CATSRARAPTEAFF	TGTGCCACCAGCAGAGCCAGGGCACCCACTGAAGCTTTCTTT	TRBV15	TRBJ1-1	-	-
CASSYSIQPWNTEAFF	TGTGCCAGCAGTTACTCGATTCAGCCATGGAACACTGAAGCTTTCTTT	TRBV6-5	TRBJ1-1	-	-
CASSTGRYQETQYF	TGCGCCAGCTCGACAGGGCGGTACCAAGAGACCCAGTACTTC	TRBV5-1	TRBJ2-5	TRBD1	-
CASSIYAGTSYEQYF	TGTGCCAGTAGTATATATGCAGGGACATCCTACGAGCAGTACTTC	TRBV19	TRBJ2-7	-	-
CASTLSVQGQETQYF	TGTGCCAGCACCCTCTCGGTCCAGGGCCAAGAGACCCAGTACTTC	TRBV6-6	TRBJ2-5	-	-
CASSQGYEQYF	TGTGCCAGCAGCCAAGGCTACGAGCAGTACTTC	TRBV14	TRBJ2-7	-	once
CASSWTGRDTIYF	TGTGCCAGCAGCTGGACAGGGCGGGACACCATATATTTT	TRBV5-6	TRBJ1-3	TRBD1	-
CSVPLWGTGELFF	TGCAGCGTTCCCTTGTGGGGAACCGGGGAGCTGTTTTTT	TRBV29-1	TRBJ2-2	-	-
CASSLPTGNSYEQYF	TGTGCCAGCAGCCTCCCAACAGGAAACTCCTACGAGCAGTACTTC	TRBV5-4	TRBJ2-7	-	-
CASSVGGPDEQYF	TGTGCCAGCAGCGTAGGGGGGCCGGACGAGCAGTACTTC	TRBV9	TRBJ2-7	-	-
CASRQGNNEQFF	TGTGCCAGCAGACAGGGAAACAATGAGCAGTTCTTC	TRBV27	TRBJ2-1	-	-
CASTLLQGARDTQYF	TGTGCCAGCACTCTCTTACAGGGGGCGCGGGATACGCAGTATTTT	TRBV7-6	TRBJ2-3	TRBD1	-
CASSFDRANTGELFF	TGTGCCAGCAGCTTCGACAGGGCGAACACCGGGGAGCTGTTTTTT	TRBV13	TRBJ2-2	TRBD1	-
CASSTADTRKTQYF	TGTGCCAGCTCCACCGCGGACACAAGGAAGACCCAGTACTTC	TRBV18	TRBJ2-5	-	-
CASRTGRSSLSGNTIYF	TGTGCCAGTCGGACAGGGAGGTCCTCTCTCTCTGGAAACACCATATATTTT	TRBV7-9	TRBJ1-3	TRBD1	few
CASSFRDVLNEQYF	TGCGCCAGCAGCTTCCGGGACGTCTTAAACGAGCAGTACTTC	TRBV5-1	TRBJ2-7	-	-
CASSSPLAGSYEQYF	TGCGCCAGCAGCTCCCCACTAGCGGGGAGCTACGAGCAGTACTTC	TRBV5-1	TRBJ2-7	TRBD2	-
CASSPAGDTYEQYF	TGTGCCAGCTCACCGGCAGGGGATACCTACGAGCAGTACTTC	TRBV18	TRBJ2-7	-	-
CAIDQGSLPEQYF	TGTGCCATAGACCAGGGATCCCTACCCGAGCAGTACTTC	TRBV7-9	TRBJ2-7	-	-
CASSLVGVWQANEKLFF	TGTGCCAGCAGCTTAGTGGGGGTCTGGCAGGCTAATGAAAAACTGTTTTTT	TRBV7-8	TRBJ1-4	-	-
CASSVVGSVRDTQYF	TGTGCCAGCAGCGTAGTGGGTAGCGTCCGAGATACGCAGTATTTT	TRBV9	TRBJ2-3	-	-